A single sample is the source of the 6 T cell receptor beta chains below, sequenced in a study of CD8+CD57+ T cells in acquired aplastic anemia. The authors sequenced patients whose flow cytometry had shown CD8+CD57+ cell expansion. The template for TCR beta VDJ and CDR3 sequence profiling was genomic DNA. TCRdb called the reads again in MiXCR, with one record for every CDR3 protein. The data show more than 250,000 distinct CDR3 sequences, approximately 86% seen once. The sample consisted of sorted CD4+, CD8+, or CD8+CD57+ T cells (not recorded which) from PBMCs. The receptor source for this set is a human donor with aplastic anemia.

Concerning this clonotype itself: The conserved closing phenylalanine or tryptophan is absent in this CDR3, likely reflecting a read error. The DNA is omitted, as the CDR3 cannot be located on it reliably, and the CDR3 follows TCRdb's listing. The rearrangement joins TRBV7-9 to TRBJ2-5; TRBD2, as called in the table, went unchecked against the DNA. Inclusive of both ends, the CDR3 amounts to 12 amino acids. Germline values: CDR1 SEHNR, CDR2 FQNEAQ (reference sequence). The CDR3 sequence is CASKAEGDSEHY.

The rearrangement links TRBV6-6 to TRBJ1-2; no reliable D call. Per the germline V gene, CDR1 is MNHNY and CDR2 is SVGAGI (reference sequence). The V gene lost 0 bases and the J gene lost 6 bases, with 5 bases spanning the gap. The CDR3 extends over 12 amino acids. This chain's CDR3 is CASSYSPDGYTF. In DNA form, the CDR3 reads TGTGCCAGCAGTTACTCTCCGGATGGCTACACCTTC.

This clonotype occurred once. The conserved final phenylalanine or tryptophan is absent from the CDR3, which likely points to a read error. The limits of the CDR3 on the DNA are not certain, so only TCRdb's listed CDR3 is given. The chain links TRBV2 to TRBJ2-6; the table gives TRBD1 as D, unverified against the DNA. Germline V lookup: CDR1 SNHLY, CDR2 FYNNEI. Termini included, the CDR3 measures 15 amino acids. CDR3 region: CASGDGGTETQYFSP.

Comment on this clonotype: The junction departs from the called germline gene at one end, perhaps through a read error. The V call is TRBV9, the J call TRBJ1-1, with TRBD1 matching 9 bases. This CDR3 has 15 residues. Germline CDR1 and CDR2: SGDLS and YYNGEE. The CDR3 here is CASRVDGTGNTDAFF. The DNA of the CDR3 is TGTGCCAGCAGAGTAGATGGGACAGGGAACACTGACGCTTTCTTT.

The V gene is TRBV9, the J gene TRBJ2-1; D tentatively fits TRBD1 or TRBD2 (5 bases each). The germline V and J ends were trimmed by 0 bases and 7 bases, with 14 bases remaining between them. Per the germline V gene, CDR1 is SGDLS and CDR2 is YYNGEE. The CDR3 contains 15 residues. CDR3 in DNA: TGTGCCAGCAGCGTAGCTGACGGGGCGCTAAATGAGCAGTTCTTC. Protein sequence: CASSVADGALNEQFF.

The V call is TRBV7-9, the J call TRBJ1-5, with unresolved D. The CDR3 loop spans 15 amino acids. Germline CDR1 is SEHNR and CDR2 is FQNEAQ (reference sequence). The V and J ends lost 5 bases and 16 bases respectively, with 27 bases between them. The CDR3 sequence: CASSHPVMDEQYFHF. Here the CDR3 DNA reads TGTGCCAGCAGCCACCCCGTGATGGACGAGCAGTACTTCCATTTT.